This TCR beta chain derives from a study of T cells in Graves' hyperthyroidism and ophthalmopathy. Amplification of TCR beta CDR3 regions was performed using RNA transcripts as template. HTBI primers were employed in a first-round RT-PCR of the TCR CDR3. MiXCR, applied by TCRdb to the multiplex PCR reads, yields one record per CDR3 protein. The sample has some 600,000 distinct CDR3 sequences; 11% to 15% are singletons. V gave up 4 bases and J gave up 4 bases; unmatched junction bases: 6. Germline V gene lookup returns CDR1 SGHVS and CDR2 FNYEAQ. The CDR3 covers 15 residues. This sequence joins TRBV7-6 and TRBJ1-2; the match to TRBD1 covers 10 bases. The TCR sequence derives from a woman under 40 with Graves' hyperthyroidism that later progressed to Graves' ophthalmopathy. Sequenced input: blood. The CDR3 spells CASSSATGGLYGYTF. CDR3 coding DNA: TGTGCCAGCAGCTCCGCGACAGGGGGCCTCTATGGCTACACCTTC.